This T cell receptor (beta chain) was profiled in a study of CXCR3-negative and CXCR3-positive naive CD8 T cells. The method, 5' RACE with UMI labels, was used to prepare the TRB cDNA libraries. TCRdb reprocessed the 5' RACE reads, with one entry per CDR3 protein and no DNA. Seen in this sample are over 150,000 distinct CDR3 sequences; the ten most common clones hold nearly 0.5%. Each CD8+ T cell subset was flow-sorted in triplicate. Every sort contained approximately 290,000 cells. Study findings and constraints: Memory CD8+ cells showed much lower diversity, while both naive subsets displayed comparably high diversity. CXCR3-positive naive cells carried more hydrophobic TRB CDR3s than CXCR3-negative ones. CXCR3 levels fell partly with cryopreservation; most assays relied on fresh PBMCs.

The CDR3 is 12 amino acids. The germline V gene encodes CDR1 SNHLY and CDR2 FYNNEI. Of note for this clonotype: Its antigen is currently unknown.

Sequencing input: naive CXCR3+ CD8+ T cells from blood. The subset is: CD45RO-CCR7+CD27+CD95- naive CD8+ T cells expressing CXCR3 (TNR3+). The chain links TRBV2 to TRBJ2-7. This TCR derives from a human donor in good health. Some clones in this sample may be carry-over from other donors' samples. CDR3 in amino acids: CASRDGFYEQYF.